This T cell receptor (beta chain) came from a study of blood T cell repertoires in COVID-19. Across the study: COVID-19 samples collected from the United States, Italy and Spain covered acute and convalescent phases. In each case, the material was cDNA or gDNA derived from T cells, B-cell-depleted T cells, or PBMCs.

Original processing methods: How many nucleated cells were present was estimated from reference gene primer amplification. This table comes from immunoSEQ multiplex PCR, and its TCRdb copy is limited to in-frame clones, with some not included. V and J calls and clone size follow that table, whereas D and trimming were derived from the DNA. Of 15,000 to 18,000 clones detected, approximately 90% appear once; the ten largest clones hold about half. Looked up from germline, CDR1 is LGHNT and CDR2 is FRNRAP. V was pared by 5 bases and J by 8 bases, with 16 bases between. The CDR3 is 14 amino acids. The rearrangement uses TRBV12-5 and TRBJ1-3, with a tentative D call TRBD1 (6 bases). This clonotype was obtained from a man aged 55 to 70 with acute or convalescent COVID-19. The material sequenced was peripheral blood. The chain's CDR3 is CASGPGQPGDTIYF. The CDR3 region has the DNA TGTGCTAGTGGTCCAGGACAGCCCGGCGACACCATATATTTT.